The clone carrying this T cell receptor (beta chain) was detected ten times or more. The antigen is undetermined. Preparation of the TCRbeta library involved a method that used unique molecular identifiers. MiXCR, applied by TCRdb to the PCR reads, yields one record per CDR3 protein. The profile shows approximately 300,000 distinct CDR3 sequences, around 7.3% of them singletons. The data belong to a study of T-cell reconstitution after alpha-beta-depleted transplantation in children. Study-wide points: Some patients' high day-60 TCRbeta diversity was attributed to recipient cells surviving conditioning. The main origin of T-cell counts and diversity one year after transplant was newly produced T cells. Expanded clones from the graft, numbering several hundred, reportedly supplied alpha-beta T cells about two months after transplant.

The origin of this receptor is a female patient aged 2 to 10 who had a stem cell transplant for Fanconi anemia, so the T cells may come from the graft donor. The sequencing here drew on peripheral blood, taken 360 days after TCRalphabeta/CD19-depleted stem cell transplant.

This CDR3 reads CASSRHNEQFF. The CDR3 nucleotides read TGTGCCAGCTCGCGGCACAATGAGCAGTTCTTC. V is TRBV6-2 or TRBV6-3 and J is TRBJ2-1, with no clear D. The germline V and J ends were trimmed by 8 bases and 5 bases, with 7 bases remaining between them. The CDR3 is made up of 11 amino acids. CDR1 is MNHEY and CDR2 is SVGEGT in the germline V gene.